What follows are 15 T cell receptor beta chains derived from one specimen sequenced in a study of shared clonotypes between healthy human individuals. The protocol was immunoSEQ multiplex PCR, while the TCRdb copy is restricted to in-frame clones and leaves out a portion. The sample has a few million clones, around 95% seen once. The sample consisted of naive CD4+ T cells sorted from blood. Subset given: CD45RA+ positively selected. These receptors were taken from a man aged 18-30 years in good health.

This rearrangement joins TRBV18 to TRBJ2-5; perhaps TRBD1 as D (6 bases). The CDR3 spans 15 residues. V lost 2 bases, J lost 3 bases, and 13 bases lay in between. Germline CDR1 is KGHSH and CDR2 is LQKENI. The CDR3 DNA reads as TGTGCCAGCTCACCAATAACAGGGCTGGAAGAGACCCAGTACTTC. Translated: CASSPITGLEETQYF.

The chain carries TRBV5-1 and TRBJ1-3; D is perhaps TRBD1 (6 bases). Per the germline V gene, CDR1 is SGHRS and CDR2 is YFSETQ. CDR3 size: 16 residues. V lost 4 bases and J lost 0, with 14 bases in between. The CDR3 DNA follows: TGCGCCAGCAGCCCCCGGACAGCCAGCTCTGGAAACACCATATATTTT. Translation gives CASSPRTASSGNTIYF.

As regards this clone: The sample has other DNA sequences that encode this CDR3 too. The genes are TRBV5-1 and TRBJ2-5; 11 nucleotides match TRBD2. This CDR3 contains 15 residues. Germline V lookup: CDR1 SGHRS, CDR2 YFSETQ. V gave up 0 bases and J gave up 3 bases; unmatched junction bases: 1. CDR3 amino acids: CASSLGLAGKETQYF. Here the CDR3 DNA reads TGCGCCAGCAGCTTGGGACTAGCGGGAAAAGAGACCCAGTACTTC.

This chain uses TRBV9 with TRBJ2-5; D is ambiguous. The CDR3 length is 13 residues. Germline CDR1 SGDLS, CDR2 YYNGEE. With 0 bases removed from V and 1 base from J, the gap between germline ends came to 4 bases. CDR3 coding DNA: TGTGCCAGCAGCGTAGCGACCCAAGAGACCCAGTACTTC. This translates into CASSVATQETQYF.

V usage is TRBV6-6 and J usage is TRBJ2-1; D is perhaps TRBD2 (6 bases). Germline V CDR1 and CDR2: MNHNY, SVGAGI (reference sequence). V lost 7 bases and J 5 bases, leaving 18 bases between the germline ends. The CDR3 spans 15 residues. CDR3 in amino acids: CASIIRGGMDNEQFF. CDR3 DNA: TGTGCCAGCATCATTCGAGGAGGGATGGACAATGAGCAGTTCTTC.

The chain's CDR3 is CASSEGARQGPPNTGELFF. The CDR3 coding sequence is TGTGCCAGCAGTGAAGGCGCCCGTCAGGGGCCGCCGAACACCGGGGAGCTGTTTTTT. This chain links TRBV6-1 with TRBJ2-2; D possibly corresponds to TRBD1 (6 bases). The CDR3 length is 19 residues. Germline lookup yields CDR1 MNHNS and CDR2 SASEGT. Trimming pared 1 base from V and 0 bases from J, leaving 18 bases between.

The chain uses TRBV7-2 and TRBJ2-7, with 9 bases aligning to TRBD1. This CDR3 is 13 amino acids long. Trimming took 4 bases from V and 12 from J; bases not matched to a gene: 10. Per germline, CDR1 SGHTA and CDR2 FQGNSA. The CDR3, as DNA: TGTGCCAGCAGCTCGTACCCGGGACAGGGCATGTACTTC. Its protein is CASSSYPGQGMYF.

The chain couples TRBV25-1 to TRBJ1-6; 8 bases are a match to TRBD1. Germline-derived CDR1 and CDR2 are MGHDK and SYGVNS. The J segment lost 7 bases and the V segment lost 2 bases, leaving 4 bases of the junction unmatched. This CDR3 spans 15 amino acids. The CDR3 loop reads CASSEVDRANSPLHF. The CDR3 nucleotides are TGTGCCAGCAGTGAAGTGGACAGGGCAAATTCACCCCTCCACTTT.

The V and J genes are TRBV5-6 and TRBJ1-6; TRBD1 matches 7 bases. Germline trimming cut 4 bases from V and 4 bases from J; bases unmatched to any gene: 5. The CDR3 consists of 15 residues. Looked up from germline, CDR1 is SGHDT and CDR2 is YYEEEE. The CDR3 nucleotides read TGTGCCAGCAGCGGGGAGACAGGGTATAATTCACCCCTCCACTTT. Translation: CASSGETGYNSPLHF. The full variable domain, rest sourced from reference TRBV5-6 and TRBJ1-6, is DAGVTQSPTHLIKTRGQQVTLRCSPKSGHDTVSWYQQALGQGPQFIFQYYEEEERQRGNFPDRFSGHQFPNYSSELNVNALLLGDSALYLCASSGETGYNSPLHFGNGTRLTVT.

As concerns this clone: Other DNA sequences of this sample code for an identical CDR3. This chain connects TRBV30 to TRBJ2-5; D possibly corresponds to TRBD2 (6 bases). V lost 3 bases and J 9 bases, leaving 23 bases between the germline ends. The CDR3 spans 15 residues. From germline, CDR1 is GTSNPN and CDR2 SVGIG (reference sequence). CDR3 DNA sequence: TGTGCCTGGAGAGGTCTAGCGTTACAAGAGATGGCCCAGTACTTC. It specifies CAWRGLALQEMAQYF.

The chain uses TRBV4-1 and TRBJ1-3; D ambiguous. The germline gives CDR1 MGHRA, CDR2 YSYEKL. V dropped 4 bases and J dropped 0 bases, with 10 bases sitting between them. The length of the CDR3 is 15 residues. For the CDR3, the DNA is TGCGCCAGCAGCCGAGAGGGAACCTCTGGAAACACCATATATTTT. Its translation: CASSREGTSGNTIYF.

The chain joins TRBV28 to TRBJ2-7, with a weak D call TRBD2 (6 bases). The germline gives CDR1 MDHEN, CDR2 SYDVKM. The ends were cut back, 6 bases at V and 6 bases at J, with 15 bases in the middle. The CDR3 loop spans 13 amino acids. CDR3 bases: TGTGCCAGCAGCTCGGGGGTGGGGCGCGAGCAGTACTTC. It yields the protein CASSSGVGREQYF.

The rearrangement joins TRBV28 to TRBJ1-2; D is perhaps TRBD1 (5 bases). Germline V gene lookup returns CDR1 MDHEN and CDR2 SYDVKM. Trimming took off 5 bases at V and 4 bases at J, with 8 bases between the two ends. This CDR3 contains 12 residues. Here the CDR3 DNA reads TGTGCCAGCAGTCCGGGGACCTATGGCTACACCTTC. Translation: CASSPGTYGYTF.

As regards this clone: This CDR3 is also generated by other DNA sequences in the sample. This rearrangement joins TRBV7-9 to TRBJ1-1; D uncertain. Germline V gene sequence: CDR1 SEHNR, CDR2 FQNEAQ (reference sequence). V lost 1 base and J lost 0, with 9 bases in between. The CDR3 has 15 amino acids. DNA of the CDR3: TGTGCCAGCAGCTTAGGGACGGGCATGAACACTGAAGCTTTCTTT. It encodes CASSLGTGMNTEAFF.

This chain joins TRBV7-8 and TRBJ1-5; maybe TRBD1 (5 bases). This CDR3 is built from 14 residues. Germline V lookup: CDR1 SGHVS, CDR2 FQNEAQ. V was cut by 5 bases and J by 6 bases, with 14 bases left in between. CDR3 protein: CASSPVQGTQPQHF. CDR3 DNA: TGTGCCAGCAGCCCCGTTCAGGGTACTCAGCCCCAGCATTTT. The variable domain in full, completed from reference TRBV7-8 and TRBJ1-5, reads GAGVSQSPRYKVAKRGQDVALRCDPISGHVSLFWYQQALGQGPEFLTYFQNEAQLDKSGLPSDRFFAERPEGSVSTLKIQRTQQEDSAVYLCASSPVQGTQPQHFGDGTRLSIL.